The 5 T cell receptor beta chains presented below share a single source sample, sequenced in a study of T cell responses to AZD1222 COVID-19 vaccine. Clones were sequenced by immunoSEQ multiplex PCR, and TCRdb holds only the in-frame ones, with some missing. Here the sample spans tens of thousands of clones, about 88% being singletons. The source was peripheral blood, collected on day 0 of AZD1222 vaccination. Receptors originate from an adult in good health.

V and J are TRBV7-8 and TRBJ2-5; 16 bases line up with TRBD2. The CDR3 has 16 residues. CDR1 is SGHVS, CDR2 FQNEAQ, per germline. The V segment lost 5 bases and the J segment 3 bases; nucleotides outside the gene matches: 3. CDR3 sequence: CASSPGLAGGEETQYF. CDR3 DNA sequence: TGTGCCAGCAGCCCGGGACTAGCGGGGGGGGAAGAGACCCAGTACTTC.

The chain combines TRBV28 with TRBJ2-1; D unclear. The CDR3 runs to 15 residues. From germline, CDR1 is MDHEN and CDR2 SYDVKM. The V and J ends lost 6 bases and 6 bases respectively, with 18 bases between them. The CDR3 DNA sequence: TGTGCCAGCAGCCCCAGCGCGAGTTATGGCAATGAGCAGTTCTTC. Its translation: CASSPSASYGNEQFF.

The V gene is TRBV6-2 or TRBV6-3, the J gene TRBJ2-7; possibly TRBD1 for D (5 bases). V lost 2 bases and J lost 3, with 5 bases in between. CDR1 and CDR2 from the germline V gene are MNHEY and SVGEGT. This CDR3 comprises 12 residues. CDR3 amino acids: CASSYRGYEQYF. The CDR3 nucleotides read TGTGCCAGCAGTTACAGGGGCTACGAGCAGTACTTC.

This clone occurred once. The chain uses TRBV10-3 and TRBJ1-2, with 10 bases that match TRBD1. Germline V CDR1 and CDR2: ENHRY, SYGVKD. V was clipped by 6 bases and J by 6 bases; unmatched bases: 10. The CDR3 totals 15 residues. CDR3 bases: TGTGCCATCAGGTCGGGACAGGGGATATGGGATGGCTACACCTTC. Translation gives CAIRSGQGIWDGYTF.

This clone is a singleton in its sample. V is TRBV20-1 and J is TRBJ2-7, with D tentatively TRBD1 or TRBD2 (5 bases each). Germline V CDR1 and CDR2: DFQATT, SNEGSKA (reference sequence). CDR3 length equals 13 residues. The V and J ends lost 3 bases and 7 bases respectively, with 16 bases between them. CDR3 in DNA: TGCAGTGCTAGTGTCCCGGGGCATAGGGAGCAGTACTTC. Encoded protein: CSASVPGHREQYF.